These 15 T cell receptor beta chains share one sample of origin, sequenced in a study of OX40 agonist ivuxolimab in advanced cancers. Profiling relied on immunoSEQ multiplex PCR, and the TCRdb table lists in-frame clones only, not all of them. The profile shows 45,000 to 50,000 clones, about 92% of them singletons. The sequenced sample was CD4+ or CD8+ T cells sorted from blood, obtained in a trial of the OX40 agonist ivuxolimab. These receptors all come from an adult with an advanced solid tumor such as melanoma, head and neck, liver or kidney cancer.

The rearrangement uses TRBV6-5 and TRBJ2-1; D is possibly TRBD2 (5 bases). Trimming removed 2 bases from V and 5 bases from J, with 16 bases in between. Germline values: CDR1 MNHEY, CDR2 SVGAGI. CDR3 length: 16 residues. DNA of the CDR3: TGTGCCAGCAGTTACGGCTTATCCCGGAGGCACAATGAGCAGTTCTTC. It translates to CASSYGLSRRHNEQFF.

The chain combines TRBV7-6 with TRBJ2-1; maybe TRBD1 (6 bases). Trimming removed 6 bases from V and 0 bases from J, with 12 bases in between. Germline-derived CDR1 and CDR2 are SGHVS and FNYEAQ. CDR3 length: 15 residues. The CDR3 DNA reads TGTGCCAGCAGGGGGACAAGAAGCTCCTACAATGAGCAGTTCTTC. The encoded protein is CASRGTRSSYNEQFF.

The CDR3 here is CASSPPGGGPISGNTIYF. The CDR3 bases are TGTGCCAGCAGCCCCCCCGGCGGAGGGCCTATCTCTGGAAACACCATATATTTT. The chain employs TRBV7-2 and TRBJ1-3; D gene ambiguous. This CDR3 has 18 amino acids. Germline-derived CDR1 and CDR2 are SGHTA and FQGNSA. Trimming took off 5 bases at V and 0 bases at J, with 20 bases between the two ends.

The table lists this clone with a count of one. The rearrangement uses TRBV9 and TRBJ2-2, with unresolved D. This CDR3 is built from 13 residues. The V gene lost 6 bases and the J gene lost 4 bases, with 10 bases spanning the gap. Germline values: CDR1 SGDLS, CDR2 YYNGEE. The CDR3 nucleotides are TGTGCCAGCATGGCGGAGTTCACCGGGGAGCTGTTTTTT. As protein: CASMAEFTGELFF.

This sequence joins TRBV19 and TRBJ2-7; the D gene is possibly TRBD1 (6 bases). Germline CDR1 LNHDA, CDR2 SQIVND (reference sequence). V was shortened by 1 base and J by 3 bases, with 10 bases between the two germline ends. The CDR3 consists of 14 residues. CDR3 residues: CASSIGTGNYEQYF. Here the CDR3 DNA reads TGTGCCAGTAGTATAGGAACAGGGAACTACGAGCAGTACTTC.

The rearrangement uses TRBV7-9 and TRBJ2-1; TRBD2 is a possible D gene (6 bases). The germline CDR1 and CDR2 sequences are SEHNR and FQNEAQ (reference sequence). CDR3 length: 14 residues. Trimming took off 0 bases at V and 8 bases at J, with 11 bases between the two ends. CDR3 amino acids: CASSLAGGPHEQFF. The CDR3 DNA is TGTGCCAGCAGCTTAGCGGGGGGTCCCCATGAGCAGTTCTTC.

V is TRBV9 and J is TRBJ1-2; TRBD1 might be the D (6 bases). CDR3 length: 15 amino acids. Germline loops: CDR1 SGDLS, CDR2 YYNGEE. With 2 bases removed from V and 8 bases from J, the gap between germline ends came to 19 bases. This CDR3 is CASSVVFKGQKGYTF. CDR3 sequence (DNA): TGTGCCAGCAGCGTCGTTTTTAAGGGACAAAAGGGCTACACCTTC.

The chain employs TRBV2 and TRBJ2-3; maybe TRBD2 (7 bases). From germline, CDR1 is SNHLY and CDR2 FYNNEI. This CDR3 spans 15 amino acids. Trimming removed 4 bases at V and 1 base at J, with 12 bases between. As DNA, the CDR3 is TGTGCCAGCAGTGTGGTGGGGGGGCGCACAGATACGCAGTATTTT. Translation: CASSVVGGRTDTQYF.

This chain joins TRBV6-1 and TRBJ1-1, with D possibly being TRBD1 (5 bases). V lost 7 bases, J lost 8 bases, and 23 bases lay in between. The CDR3 has 15 amino acids. Germline CDR1 and CDR2: MNHNS and SASEGT. CDR3 nucleotide sequence: TGTGCCAGCATTTCTCTCGAGGGGCCCACACTGGAAGCTTTCTTT. Its translation is CASISLEGPTLEAFF.

This chain uses TRBV5-6 with TRBJ2-7, with TRBD2 identical over 11 bases. The CDR3 runs 15 residues. The ends lost 3 bases at V and 2 bases at J; junction bases unmatched: 4. Per germline, CDR1 SGHDT and CDR2 YYEEEE. The DNA of the CDR3 is TGTGCCAGCAGCTCGACTAGCGGGGAAACCTACGAGCAGTACTTC. It encodes CASSSTSGETYEQYF.

The sample holds a few counts of this clone. The genes are TRBV4-2 and TRBJ2-1, with D uncertain. Germline values: CDR1 LGHNA, CDR2 YNFKEQ. Trimming removed 8 bases from V and 8 bases from J, with 19 bases in between. This CDR3 contains 14 residues. Here the CDR3 DNA reads TGTGCCAGCGGCGGTGGACGCCTACGGGATGAGCAGTTCTTC. Translated: CASGGGRLRDEQFF.

V gene TRBV27 combines with J gene TRBJ2-1; D unresolved. The CDR3 extends over 15 amino acids. V was shortened by 5 bases and J by 3 bases, with 14 bases between the two germline ends. From germline, CDR1 is MNHEY and CDR2 SMNVEV (reference sequence). The CDR3 spells CASSLLPADYNEQFF. In DNA form, the CDR3 reads TGTGCCAGCAGTCTTCTCCCCGCGGACTACAATGAGCAGTTCTTC.

The CDR3 coding sequence is TGTGCCAGCAGCTTTGTCGAAGCTAACACTGAAGCTTTCTTT. Amino acids: CASSFVEANTEAFF. J is TRBJ1-1 and V is TRBV5-8, with no clear D. The CDR3 consists of 14 residues. V lost 2 bases to trimming and J lost 2 bases, with 10 bases between them. Per the germline V gene, CDR1 is SGHTS and CDR2 is YDEGEE.

This clone was detected only once. The rearrangement links TRBV5-6 to TRBJ2-6; D is uncertain. V shed 3 bases and J shed 0 bases, with 4 bases lying between them. The V gene's germline CDR1 is SGHDT and CDR2 YYEEEE. The CDR3 has 14 amino acids. CDR3 loop: CASSSSSGANVLTF. The CDR3 bases are TGTGCCAGCAGCTCTAGCTCTGGGGCCAACGTCCTGACTTTC.

The gene calls are TRBV28 and TRBJ2-3; possible D gene TRBD2, 7 bases. The CDR3 is 17 amino acids. The germline CDR1 and CDR2 sequences are MDHEN and SYDVKM. Trimming removed 6 bases at V and 2 bases at J, with 21 bases between. DNA for the CDR3: TGTGCCAGCAGACGACATCCTGGGGGGGGCCTCACAGATACGCAGTATTTT. Its translation is CASRRHPGGGLTDTQYF.